Included here is one T cell receptor beta chain sequence, with context. The antigen is undetermined. Trimming shortened V by 5 bases and J by 4 bases, and 17 bases separated the two germline ends. This CDR3 region has 15 residues. The germline V gene encodes CDR1 SGHTA and CDR2 FQGTGA. The sample originates from a study of T cell responses to AZD1222 COVID-19 vaccine. General observations from the study: Once two AZD1222 doses were given, Spike-specific TCR breadth and depth went up. At study baseline, merely several AZD1222 recipients were seropositive. Possibly, clonal diversity was underestimated; donors were largely white British and included more females. Regions 160-218 and 743-854 dominated among vaccine-associated CD4 TCRs spanning spike.

The method was immunoSEQ multiplex PCR; TCRdb's version includes in-frame clones alone and lacks a portion of them. The sample includes 130,000 or so clones, 70% to 90% of them seen just once. The receptor's source is an adult in good health. The starting material was peripheral blood, obtained on day 0 of AZD1222 vaccination. The chain combines TRBV7-3 with TRBJ2-5; D is unclear. CDR3 region: CASSPRTTGGETQYF. CDR3 coding DNA: TGTGCCAGCAGCCCGCGGACCACGGGCGGAGAGACCCAGTACTTC.